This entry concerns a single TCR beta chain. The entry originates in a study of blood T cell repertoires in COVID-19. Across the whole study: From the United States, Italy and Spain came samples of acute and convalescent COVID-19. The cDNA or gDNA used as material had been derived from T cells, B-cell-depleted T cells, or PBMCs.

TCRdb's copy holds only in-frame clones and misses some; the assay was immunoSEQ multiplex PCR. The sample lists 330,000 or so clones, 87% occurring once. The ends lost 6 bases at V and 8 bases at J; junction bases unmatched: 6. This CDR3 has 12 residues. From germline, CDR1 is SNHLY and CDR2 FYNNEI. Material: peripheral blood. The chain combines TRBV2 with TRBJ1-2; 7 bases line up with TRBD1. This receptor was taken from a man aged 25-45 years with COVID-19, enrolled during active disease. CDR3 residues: CASSYEQGGYTF. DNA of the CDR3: TGTGCCAGCAGCTACGAACAGGGGGGCTACACCTTC.